What follows are 21 T cell receptor beta chains derived from one specimen sequenced in a study of blood T cell repertoires in COVID-19. TCRdb's copy holds only in-frame clones and misses some; the assay was immunoSEQ multiplex PCR. The data hold about 250,000 clones, with around 84% observed a single time. The sequencing input was PBMCs or T cells enriched from blood (not recorded which). These receptors all come from a man aged 35-49 years who had recovered from COVID-19.

J is TRBJ1-5 and V is TRBV7-2; D remains unclear. The CDR3 runs 17 residues. Trimming pared 5 bases from V and 0 bases from J, leaving 17 bases between. Germline loops: CDR1 SGHTA, CDR2 FQGNSA. CDR3 amino acids: CASSRLGSRFSNQPQHF. CDR3 bases: TGTGCCAGCAGCCGCCTAGGTTCACGATTTAGCAATCAGCCCCAGCATTTT. Filled out from reference TRBV7-2 and TRBJ1-5, the complete variable domain reads GAGVSQSPSNKVTEKGKDVELRCDPISGHTALYWYRQSLGQGLEFLIYFQGNSAPDKSGLPSDRFSAERTGGSVSTLTIQRTQQEDSAVYLCASSRLGSRFSNQPQHFGDGTRLSIL.

The V and J genes are TRBV5-1 and TRBJ2-3; 7 positions agree with TRBD1. The germline V gene has CDR1 SGHRS and CDR2 YFSETQ. The CDR3 loop spans 15 amino acids. The trim removed 4 bases at V and 2 bases at J, leaving 7 bases unmatched. DNA of the CDR3: TGCGCCAGCAGCCAATGGGGACAGTCCACAGATACGCAGTATTTT. Translated: CASSQWGQSTDTQYF.

The chain joins TRBV7-6 to TRBJ1-4; D unresolved. Per the germline V gene, CDR1 is SGHVS and CDR2 is FNYEAQ. This CDR3 region has 16 residues. V lost 1 base, J lost 1 base, and 10 bases lay in between. The CDR3 DNA reads as TGTGCCAGCAGCTTAGGTTCCGGGAGAACTAATGAAAAACTGTTTTTT. Translation gives CASSLGSGRTNEKLFF.

This chain links TRBV5-1 with TRBJ1-2; TRBD1 matches at 7 bases. The germline V gene encodes CDR1 SGHRS and CDR2 YFSETQ. J gave up 6 bases and V 6 bases, and 14 bases lay outside the gene matches. The CDR3 extends over 15 amino acids. CDR3 residues: CASTAGGSLTDGYTF. For the CDR3, the DNA is TGCGCCAGCACGGCAGGGGGGTCCCTAACAGATGGCTACACCTTC. Variable domain in full (rest from reference TRBV5-1 and TRBJ1-2): KAGVTQTPRYLIKTRGQQVTLSCSPISGHRSVSWYQQTPGQGLQFLFEYFSETQRNKGNFPGRFSGRQFSNSRSEMNVSTLELGDSALYLCASTAGGSLTDGYTFGSGTRLTVV.

This sequence joins TRBV19 and TRBJ1-2; D is undetermined. This CDR3 has 13 amino acids. Between the trimmed V and J ends, which lost 3 bases and 4 bases, there was a span of 9 bases. Germline V gene data show CDR1 as LNHDA and CDR2 as SQIVND (reference sequence). CDR3 sequence (DNA): TGTGCCAGTAGTATGGAAGACATCTATGGCTACACCTTC. Its translation: CASSMEDIYGYTF.

The chain recombines TRBV29-1 with TRBJ1-1; possible D gene TRBD1, 6 bases. Germline V gives CDR1 SQVTM, CDR2 ANQGSEA. V shed 0 bases and J shed 10 bases, with 12 bases lying between them. This CDR3 comprises 12 residues. The CDR3 protein is CSVEDSRGRAFF. Here the CDR3 DNA reads TGCAGCGTTGAAGATTCCAGGGGAAGAGCTTTCTTT.

About this clone: The junction departs from the called germline gene at one end, perhaps through a read error. V and J are TRBV11-2 and TRBJ2-3; D gene unclear. Germline CDR1 is SGHAT and CDR2 is FQNNGV. The CDR3 spans 16 residues. The CDR3: CASSLESDPSVDTQYF. CDR3 bases: TGTGCCAGTAGCTTAGAAAGCGACCCTTCGGTAGATACGCAGTATTTT.

This clone turned up a few times. The V gene is TRBV3-1 (or the pseudogene TRBV3-2), the J gene TRBJ2-7, with TRBD1 matching over 11 bases. V gave up 5 bases and J gave up 4 bases; unmatched junction bases: 10. The CDR3 runs 16 residues. CDR1 is LGHDT, CDR2 YNNKEL, per germline (reference sequence). Written as DNA, the CDR3 is TGTGCCAGCAGCGTCTACCGGGACAGGGGGAATTACGAGCAGTACTTC. It is translated as CASSVYRDRGNYEQYF.

This rearrangement joins TRBV2 to TRBJ1-5, with 9 bases identical to TRBD1. Germline assignment: CDR1 SNHLY and CDR2 FYNNEI. V lost 4 bases, J lost 1 base, and 2 bases stayed unmatched. CDR3 length: 15 residues. CDR3 DNA: TGTGCCAGCAGTGGTGACAGGGGGAGCAATCAGCCCCAGCATTTT. Amino acids: CASSGDRGSNQPQHF. The full variable domain, rest sourced from reference TRBV2 and TRBJ1-5, is EPEVTQTPSHQVTQMGQEVILRCVPISNHLYFYWYRQILGQKVEFLVSFYNNEISEKSEIFDDQFSVERPDGSNFTLKIRSTKLEDSAMYFCASSGDRGSNQPQHFGDGTRLSIL.

This clone is a singleton in its sample. J is TRBJ1-3 and V is TRBV2, with 7 bases fitting TRBD1. CDR1 is SNHLY and CDR2 is FYNNEI in the germline V gene. Trimming removed 7 bases from V and 0 bases from J; junction bases left unmatched: 9. This CDR3 contains 16 residues. The CDR3 sequence is CASTELGTVSGNTIYF. The CDR3 region has the DNA TGTGCCAGCACCGAATTAGGGACAGTCTCTGGAAACACCATATATTTT. Complete variable domain (other parts from reference TRBV2 and TRBJ1-3): EPEVTQTPSHQVTQMGQEVILRCVPISNHLYFYWYRQILGQKVEFLVSFYNNEISEKSEIFDDQFSVERPDGSNFTLKIRSTKLEDSAMYFCASTELGTVSGNTIYFGEGSWLTVV.

V and J are TRBV21-1 and TRBJ2-7; TRBD2 was called by the table and not checked on the DNA. TRBV21-1 is labeled a pseudogene. CDR3 length: 15 residues. For the CDR3, the DNA is TGTGCCAGCAGCAAAACAGCGGGAGTGTTTTACGAGCAGTACTTC. Translating gives CASSKTAGVFYEQYF.

The V call is TRBV10-3, the J call TRBJ1-5; possible D gene TRBD1, 6 bases. From germline, CDR1 is ENHRY and CDR2 SYGVKD. V lost 10 bases to trimming and J lost 0 bases, with 10 bases between them. This CDR3 contains 13 residues. As DNA, the CDR3 is TGTGCCACCCAGGGGATTAGCAATCAGCCCCAGCATTTT. Translated, it gives CATQGISNQPQHF.

CDR3: CASSSLGSSGNTIYF. CDR3 bases: TGTGCCAGCAGCTCGCTTGGTAGCTCTGGAAACACCATATATTTT. V is TRBV7-9 and J is TRBJ1-3; D gene unclear. This CDR3 contains 15 residues. Germline-derived CDR1 and CDR2 are SEHNR and FQNEAQ (reference sequence). Trimming removed 4 bases at V and 0 bases at J, with 10 bases between. The full variable domain, rest sourced from reference TRBV7-9 and TRBJ1-3, is DTGVSQNPRHKITKRGQNVTFRCDPISEHNRLYWYRQTLGQGPEFLTYFQNEAQLEKSRLLSDRFSAERPKGSFSTLEIQRTEQGDSAMYLCASSSLGSSGNTIYFGEGSWLTVV.

This chain joins TRBV7-9 and TRBJ1-6; the D is unclear. The V end was cut by 4 bases, the J end by 8 bases, with 18 bases between. The CDR3 consists of 16 residues. In germline, CDR1 is SEHNR, CDR2 FQNEAQ (reference sequence). CDR3 sequence reads: CASSSNSGGHYSPLHF. The CDR3 nucleotides are TGTGCCAGCAGCTCAAACTCTGGAGGCCATTATTCACCCCTCCACTTT.

The V call is TRBV3-1 (or the pseudogene TRBV3-2), the J call TRBJ2-5; 7 positions match TRBD2. CDR3 size: 16 residues. The V gene end was trimmed by 0 bases and the J gene end by 5 bases; junction bases not matched to a gene: 9. Germline V gene sequence: CDR1 LGHDT, CDR2 YNNKEL (reference sequence). CDR3 residues: CASSQDFTGGGETQYF. The CDR3 DNA reads as TGTGCCAGCAGCCAAGATTTCACGGGGGGTGGGGAGACCCAGTACTTC.

V usage is TRBV25-1 and J usage is TRBJ1-1; tentatively, D is TRBD1 (6 bases). The V end lost 5 bases, the J end lost 2 bases, and 15 bases lay between the germline ends. The CDR3 consists of 15 residues. Germline values: CDR1 MGHDK, CDR2 SYGVNS. CDR3 residues: CASSRPGHPNTEAFF. The CDR3 DNA reads TGTGCCAGCAGTAGACCGGGACACCCTAACACTGAAGCTTTCTTT.

The chain links TRBV27 to TRBJ2-1; D is possibly TRBD1 (6 bases). Trimming left V 1 base short and J 2 bases short, with 9 bases between. CDR3 length: 15 amino acids. Germline CDR1 is MNHEY and CDR2 is SMNVEV (reference sequence). The CDR3 DNA reads TGTGCCAGCAGTTTATACAGGGCACCCTACAATGAGCAGTTCTTC. This encodes CASSLYRAPYNEQFF.

This chain joins TRBV5-1 and TRBJ2-5; TRBD2 matches at 10 bases. Germline V gene lookup returns CDR1 SGHRS and CDR2 YFSETQ. V lost 3 bases and J lost 1; bases outside the gene matches: 6. CDR3 size: 16 residues. The CDR3 DNA reads TGCGCCAGCAGCTCTCGGACTAGCGGACCCCAAGAGACCCAGTACTTC. It specifies CASSSRTSGPQETQYF.

The rearrangement joins TRBV6-2 or TRBV6-3 to TRBJ1-5; TRBD1 matches at 8 bases. The germline gives CDR1 MNHEY, CDR2 SVGEGT. J was trimmed by 4 bases and V by 6 bases; bases with no gene match: 8. The CDR3 consists of 15 residues. The DNA of the CDR3 is TGTGCCAGCAGCCGAGATGACAGGGGAAATCAGCCCCAGCATTTT. It translates to CASSRDDRGNQPQHF.

The chain has TRBV6-5 and TRBJ2-2, with D unclear. Germline V gives CDR1 MNHEY, CDR2 SVGAGI. The V and J ends lost 2 bases and 4 bases respectively, with 11 bases between them. The CDR3 contains 15 residues. CDR3 protein: CASSYMQATTGELFF. CDR3 coding DNA: TGTGCCAGCAGTTACATGCAGGCTACCACCGGGGAGCTGTTTTTT.

The CDR3 DNA reads as TGTGCCACCAGCAGAGTCGGGTGGGTCGGGGATGAAAAACTGTTTTTT. Translating it yields CATSRVGWVGDEKLFF. V usage is TRBV15 and J usage is TRBJ1-4; D unclear. Trimming removed 1 base at V and 6 bases at J, with 15 bases between. The CDR3 is made up of 16 amino acids. CDR1 is LNHNV and CDR2 is YYDKDF in the germline V gene (reference sequence).